Presented here are 26 T cell receptor beta chains from one specimen sequenced in a study of blood T cells in healthy people across ages. Using a J-beta primer mix together with a sample-barcoded 5' primer, a second PCR was run for about 6 to 12 cycles. One entry per CDR3 protein, called by TCRdb with MiXCR from the 5' RACE reads. This repertoire shows some 760,000 distinct CDR3 sequences, 20% to 25% found once; its top ten account for 3.7%. These data were also filed under a second study, of T cells of mothers and their children.

The sequenced sample was blood. Every receptor here comes from a boy younger than 18 in good health.

The chain uses TRBV6-5 and TRBJ1-2, with 8 bases fitting TRBD1. Trimming cost V 6 bases and J 8 bases; bases outside gene matches: 14. The CDR3 consists of 15 residues. Germline values: CDR1 MNHEY, CDR2 SVGAGI. The CDR3 nucleotides are TGTGCCAGCAGCCCCCAGGGGGCTTTCGCTTCAGGCTACACCTTC. Translation: CASSPQGAFASGYTF.

The chain employs TRBV28 and TRBJ1-1, with a possible D match to TRBD1 (6 bases). The CDR3 consists of 16 residues. V lost 6 bases, J lost 2 bases, and 19 bases lay in between. Germline V CDR1 and CDR2: MDHEN, SYDVKM. The CDR3 here is CASSSGTFLGNTEAFF. CDR3 nucleotides: TGTGCCAGCAGCTCCGGGACATTCCTGGGAAACACTGAAGCTTTCTTT.

This clonotype has a handful of counts. The chain is built from TRBV2 and TRBJ2-5, with 9 positions matching TRBD2. Germline CDR1 and CDR2: SNHLY and FYNNEI. V trimming: 8 bases; J trimming: 2 bases; junction bases outside the gene matches: 3. This CDR3 contains 13 residues. CDR3: CASGAGGQETQYF. The CDR3 DNA reads as TGTGCCAGCGGGGCGGGGGGGCAAGAGACCCAGTACTTC.

The CDR3 spells CASSRFAGINYNEQFF. CDR3 in DNA: TGCGCCAGCAGCCGTTTCGCGGGCATCAACTACAATGAGCAGTTCTTC. The chain combines TRBV4-1 with TRBJ2-1; D is possibly TRBD2 (5 bases). Trimming took 4 bases from V and 3 from J, leaving 16 bases between them. This CDR3 has 16 amino acids. Germline V gene sequence: CDR1 MGHRA, CDR2 YSYEKL.

This clonotype has just a few counts. This sequence joins TRBV7-2 and TRBJ1-1; a weak D match, TRBD1 (5 bases). CDR1 is SGHTA, CDR2 FQGNSA, per germline. With 1 base removed from V and 4 bases from J, the gap between germline ends came to 10 bases. The CDR3 is 14 amino acids. The CDR3 protein is CASSLDGRVTEAFF. CDR3 sequence (DNA): TGTGCCAGCAGCTTAGATGGCAGGGTCACTGAAGCTTTCTTT.

The CDR3 DNA is TGTGCCAGCAGTTTCTCGGGACAGCAAGAGACCCAGTACTTC. This codes for CASSFSGQQETQYF. V gene TRBV12-3 or TRBV12-4 combines with J gene TRBJ2-5; 7 bases are shared with TRBD1. The ends lost 3 bases at V and 2 bases at J; junction bases unmatched: 3. The CDR3 spans 14 residues.

This clonotype was seen only a few times. The genes are TRBV27 and TRBJ1-1, with D possibly matching TRBD1 (5 bases). The CDR3 totals 17 residues. V was cut by 0 bases and J by 1 base, with 15 bases left in between. Germline V gene sequence: CDR1 MNHEY, CDR2 SMNVEV (reference sequence). The CDR3 here is CASSLSLQATTNTEAFF. The CDR3 nucleotides read TGTGCCAGCAGTTTATCCTTACAGGCTACTACGAACACTGAAGCTTTCTTT.

The V call is TRBV29-1, the J call TRBJ2-5; TRBD2 is a possible D gene (6 bases). The J call may not be correct, given that the DNA end is closer to TRBJ2-1. Germline CDR1 and CDR2: SQVTM and ANQGSEA. The CDR3 is 17 amino acids. The DNA for the CDR3 is TGCAGCGTGGGGCGAGGATTACTAGCAGCGAAGGTGAATGAGCAGTTCTTC. As protein: CSVGRGLLAAKVNEQFF.

The chain carries TRBV20-1 and TRBJ2-5; 11 bases are shared with TRBD2. The germline V gene encodes CDR1 DFQATT and CDR2 SNEGSKA (reference sequence). The CDR3 runs 15 residues. The V gene end was trimmed by 5 bases and the J gene end by 0 bases; junction bases not matched to a gene: 5. The chain's CDR3 is CSAAPGLADQETQYF. The CDR3 nucleotides read TGCAGTGCTGCCCCGGGACTAGCGGACCAAGAGACCCAGTACTTC.

This clonotype was seen ten or more times. The CDR3 DNA reads TGTGCCAGCAGTTTGTTTAGGGGCGAGGTCTATGGCTACACCTTC. Encoded protein: CASSLFRGEVYGYTF. J is TRBJ1-2 and V is TRBV28; D possibly corresponds to TRBD1 (5 bases). The germline CDR1 and CDR2 sequences are MDHEN and SYDVKM. The length of the CDR3 is 15 residues. V lost 3 bases and J 4 bases, leaving 15 bases between the germline ends.

There are a few counts of this clonotype. The V call is TRBV2, the J call TRBJ2-6; the D is unclear. The ends were cut back, 7 bases at V and 4 bases at J, with 5 bases in the middle. The CDR3 has 12 residues. Germline V gene lookup returns CDR1 SNHLY and CDR2 FYNNEI. The CDR3 region has the DNA TGTGCCAGCAAGGTCGGGGCCAACGTCCTGACTTTC. It yields the protein CASKVGANVLTF.

This chain uses TRBV3-1 with TRBJ2-1; 7 nucleotides line up with TRBD2. CDR1 is LGHDT and CDR2 is YNNKEL in the germline V gene (reference sequence). This CDR3 has 15 residues. With 1 base clipped from V and 5 bases from J, the junction kept 5 bases outside the gene matches. The CDR3 nucleotides are TGTGCCAGCAGCCAAGGTTGGCTAGCGGACAATGAGCAGTTCTTC. Its protein product is CASSQGWLADNEQFF.

The chain joins TRBV10-3 to TRBJ2-5; 7 bases are shared with TRBD1. The J segment lost 11 bases and the V segment lost 6 bases, leaving 9 bases of the junction unmatched. The germline CDR1 and CDR2 sequences are ENHRY and SYGVKD. This CDR3 spans 12 amino acids. DNA of the CDR3: TGTGCCATCAGGCAACAGGGGAGTGTGCAGTACTTC. Amino acids: CAIRQQGSVQYF.

This clonotype has only a few counts. This rearrangement joins TRBV5-1 to TRBJ2-6; D gene unclear. The V end lost 4 bases, the J end lost 0 bases, and 11 bases lay between the germline ends. The CDR3 consists of 16 residues. Per germline, CDR1 SGHRS and CDR2 YFSETQ. The CDR3 reads CASSPLTLSGANVLTF. The DNA for the CDR3 is TGCGCCAGCAGCCCACTGACACTCTCTGGGGCCAACGTCCTGACTTTC.

This clonotype was detected only a few times. This sequence joins TRBV6-2 or TRBV6-3 and TRBJ2-1; D is perhaps TRBD1 (5 bases). Per the germline V gene, CDR1 is MNHEY and CDR2 is SVGEGT. This CDR3 has 14 amino acids. V lost 4 bases, J lost 3 bases, and 10 bases lay in between. Here the CDR3 reads CASSFQGIYNEQFF. The DNA of the CDR3 is TGTGCCAGCAGTTTTCAGGGAATCTACAATGAGCAGTTCTTC.

This clonotype was counted between two and nine times. The genes are TRBV7-9 and TRBJ2-1, with D perhaps matching TRBD2 (7 bases). The V gene's germline CDR1 is SEHNR and CDR2 FQNEAQ (reference sequence). Trimming took 5 bases from V and 0 from J, leaving 17 bases between them. This CDR3 has 17 residues. CDR3 nucleotide sequence: TGTGCCAGCAGCCCTGGGGGCTGGACTAGCTCCTACAATGAGCAGTTCTTC. This gives the protein CASSPGGWTSSYNEQFF. Full variable domain (outside the CDR3, taken from reference TRBV7-9 and TRBJ2-1): DTGVSQNPRHKITKRGQNVTFRCDPISEHNRLYWYRQTLGQGPEFLTYFQNEAQLEKSRLLSDRFSAERPKGSFSTLEIQRTEQGDSAMYLCASSPGGWTSSYNEQFFGPGTRLTVL.

The chain carries TRBV5-1 and TRBJ2-5; 11 positions agree with TRBD1. Gene TRBJ2-1 matches the end of the DNA better, so the J call may be wrong. Per the germline V gene, CDR1 is SGHRS and CDR2 is YFSETQ. The CDR3 runs 18 residues. The chain's CDR3 is CASSQAPGTGGAQGEQFF. CDR3 DNA sequence: TGCGCCAGCAGTCAGGCCCCCGGGACAGGGGGGGCCCAGGGCGAGCAGTTCTTC.

This clonotype has more than one count but fewer than ten. This chain joins TRBV4-3 and TRBJ1-2; no clear D. The V and J ends lost 0 bases and 0 bases respectively, with 8 bases between them. In germline, CDR1 is LGHNA, CDR2 YSLEER. The CDR3 consists of 15 residues. CDR3 in DNA: TGCGCCAGCAGCCAAGATTACGGCACTAACTATGGCTACACCTTC. This encodes CASSQDYGTNYGYTF.

A few counts support this clonotype. The rearrangement joins TRBV20-1 to TRBJ1-4; 7 nucleotides line up with TRBD1. The J segment lost 7 bases and the V segment lost 6 bases, leaving 8 bases of the junction unmatched. This CDR3 spans 13 amino acids. The germline V gene encodes CDR1 DFQATT and CDR2 SNEGSKA (reference sequence). CDR3 nucleotides: TGCAGTGCCCGGTGGCCAGGGGGTGAAAAACTGTTTTTT. Translation: CSARWPGGEKLFF.

The V and J genes are TRBV20-1 and TRBJ1-1, with TRBD1 as a possible D gene (5 bases). The germline V gene encodes CDR1 DFQATT and CDR2 SNEGSKA (reference sequence). CDR3 size: 11 residues. Trimming removed 5 bases at V and 6 bases at J, with 10 bases between. The CDR3 loop reads CSALGVAEAFF. CDR3 DNA sequence: TGCAGTGCTTTAGGGGTGGCTGAAGCTTTCTTT.

This clonotype was found many times. This sequence joins TRBV15 and TRBJ1-2; 7 bases align to TRBD1. After removal of 0 bases from V and 2 bases from J, the junction contained 6 bases not matched to a gene. The germline V gene encodes CDR1 LNHNV and CDR2 YYDKDF (reference sequence). This CDR3 contains 16 residues. In DNA, the CDR3 is TGTGCCACCAGCAGAGATCTCGCAGGGGGGAACTATGGCTACACCTTC. This codes for CATSRDLAGGNYGYTF.

This chain joins TRBV7-8 and TRBJ2-5; the match to TRBD1 covers 7 bases. The assigned J gene may be wrong: the sequence end matches TRBJ2-1 better. The CDR3 consists of 15 residues. Germline V gives CDR1 SGHVS, CDR2 FQNEAQ. CDR3 in DNA: TGTGCCAGCAGCTTGGGGACAGTTCCAGGGGATGAGCAGTTCTTC. Protein product: CASSLGTVPGDEQFF.

Regarding this clonotype: The conserved closing phenylalanine or tryptophan is absent in this CDR3, likely reflecting a read error. V is TRBV7-8 and J is TRBJ2-7; 7 bases align to TRBD1. The V segment lost 2 bases and the J segment 2 bases; nucleotides outside the gene matches: 6. CDR1 is SGHVS and CDR2 is FQNEAQ in the germline V gene. The CDR3 length is 15 residues. The CDR3: CASSLPGTATYEQYL. The DNA for the CDR3 is TGTGCCAGCAGCTTACCTGGGACAGCTACCTACGAGCAGTACCTC.

This clonotype was counted a few times. This sequence joins TRBV29-1 and TRBJ2-3, with a possible D match to TRBD2 (5 bases). The V end was cut by 7 bases, the J end by 3 bases, with 17 bases between. Germline CDR1 reads SQVTM; CDR2 reads ANQGSEA. There are 14 residues in the CDR3. The CDR3 region has the DNA TGCAGCGCCGAGGAGTGGGAGCGGACAGATACGCAGTATTTT. Protein: CSAEEWERTDTQYF.

The CDR3 nucleotides are TGCAGTGCCAACTGGGACTTACAAGAGACCCAGTACTTC. Translated, it gives CSANWDLQETQYF. The gene calls are TRBV20-1 and TRBJ2-5, with a tentative D call TRBD2 (6 bases). Germline CDR1 reads DFQATT; CDR2 reads SNEGSKA (reference sequence). The CDR3 length is 13 residues. Trimming shortened V by 6 bases and J by 2 bases, and 13 bases separated the two germline ends.

This clonotype was picked up a small number of times. This chain joins TRBV20-1 and TRBJ2-7; D remains ambiguous. Trimming took off 3 bases at V and 6 bases at J, with 9 bases between the two ends. The CDR3 consists of 11 residues. The germline gives CDR1 DFQATT, CDR2 SNEGSKA (reference sequence). The CDR3 DNA sequence: TGCAGTGCTAGCCTCCGTGGCGAGCAGTACTTC. It is translated as CSASLRGEQYF.